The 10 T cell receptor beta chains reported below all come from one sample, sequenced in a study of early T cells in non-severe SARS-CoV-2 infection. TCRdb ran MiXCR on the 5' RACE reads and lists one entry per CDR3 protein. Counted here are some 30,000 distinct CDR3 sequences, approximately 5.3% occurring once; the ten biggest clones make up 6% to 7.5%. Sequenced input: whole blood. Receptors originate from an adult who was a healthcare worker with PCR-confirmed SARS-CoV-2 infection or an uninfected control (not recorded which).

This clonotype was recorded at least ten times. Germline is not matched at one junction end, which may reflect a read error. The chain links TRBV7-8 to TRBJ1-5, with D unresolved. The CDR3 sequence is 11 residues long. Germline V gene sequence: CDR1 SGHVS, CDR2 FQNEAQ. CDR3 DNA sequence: TGTGCCAGCAGCTTGGGTCAGCCCCAGCTTTTT. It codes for CASSLGQPQLF.

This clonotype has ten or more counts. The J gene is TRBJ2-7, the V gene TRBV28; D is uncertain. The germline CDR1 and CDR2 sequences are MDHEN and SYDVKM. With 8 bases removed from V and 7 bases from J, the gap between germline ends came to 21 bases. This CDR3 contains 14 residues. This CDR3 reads CASPPSRVGGEQYF. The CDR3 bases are TGTGCCAGCCCCCCCTCTAGGGTGGGTGGGGAGCAGTACTTC.

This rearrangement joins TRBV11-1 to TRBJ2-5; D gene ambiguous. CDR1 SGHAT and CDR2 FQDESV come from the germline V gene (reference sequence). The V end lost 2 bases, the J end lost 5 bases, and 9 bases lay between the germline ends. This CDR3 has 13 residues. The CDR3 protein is CASSLFRSETQYF. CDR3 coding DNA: TGTGCCAGCAGCTTATTTCGGTCGGAGACCCAGTACTTC.

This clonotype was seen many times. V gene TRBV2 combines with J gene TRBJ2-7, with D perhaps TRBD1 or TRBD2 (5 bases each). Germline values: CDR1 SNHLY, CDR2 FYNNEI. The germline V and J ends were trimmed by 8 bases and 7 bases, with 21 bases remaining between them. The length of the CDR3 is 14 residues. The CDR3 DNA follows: TGTGCCAGCCGCTTTGGGGGAGCCCCTGGGGAGCAGTACTTC. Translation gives CASRFGGAPGEQYF. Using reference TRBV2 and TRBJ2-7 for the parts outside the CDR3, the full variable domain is EPEVTQTPSHQVTQMGQEVILRCVPISNHLYFYWYRQILGQKVEFLVSFYNNEISEKSEIFDDQFSVERPDGSNFTLKIRSTKLEDSAMYFCASRFGGAPGEQYFGPGTRLTVT.

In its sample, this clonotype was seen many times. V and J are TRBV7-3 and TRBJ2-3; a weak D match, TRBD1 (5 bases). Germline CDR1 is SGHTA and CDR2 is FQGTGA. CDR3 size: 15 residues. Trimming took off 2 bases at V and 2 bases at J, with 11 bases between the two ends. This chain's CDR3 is CASSLGAPPTDTQYF. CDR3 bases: TGTGCCAGCAGCTTAGGGGCGCCCCCCACAGATACGCAGTATTTT.

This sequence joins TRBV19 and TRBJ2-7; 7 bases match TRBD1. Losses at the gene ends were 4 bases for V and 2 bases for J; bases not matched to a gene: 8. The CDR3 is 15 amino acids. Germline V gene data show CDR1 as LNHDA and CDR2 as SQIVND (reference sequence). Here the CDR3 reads CASSSPGRGTYEQYF. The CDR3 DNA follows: TGTGCCAGTAGTAGCCCAGGCAGGGGGACCTACGAGCAGTACTTC.

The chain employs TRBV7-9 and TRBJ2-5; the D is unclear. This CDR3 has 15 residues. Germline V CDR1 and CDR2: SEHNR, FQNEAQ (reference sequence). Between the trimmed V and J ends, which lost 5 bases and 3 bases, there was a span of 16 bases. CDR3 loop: CASSPTGVPEETQYF. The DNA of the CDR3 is TGTGCCAGCAGCCCCACCGGAGTGCCTGAAGAGACCCAGTACTTC.

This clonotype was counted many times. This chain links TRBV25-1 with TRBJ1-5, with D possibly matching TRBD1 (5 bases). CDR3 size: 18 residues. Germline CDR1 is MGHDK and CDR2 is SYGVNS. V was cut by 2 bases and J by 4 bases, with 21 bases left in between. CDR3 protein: CASSEAGTTENGNQPQHF. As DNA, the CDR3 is TGTGCCAGCAGTGAAGCCGGGACGACAGAGAACGGGAATCAGCCCCAGCATTTT.

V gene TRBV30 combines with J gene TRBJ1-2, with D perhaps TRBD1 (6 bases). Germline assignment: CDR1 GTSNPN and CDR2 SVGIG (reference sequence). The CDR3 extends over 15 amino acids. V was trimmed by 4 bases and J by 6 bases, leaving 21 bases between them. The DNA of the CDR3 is TGTGCCTGGAAACAGGGTTTTGCTCGAGGAGATGGCTACACCTTC. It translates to CAWKQGFARGDGYTF.

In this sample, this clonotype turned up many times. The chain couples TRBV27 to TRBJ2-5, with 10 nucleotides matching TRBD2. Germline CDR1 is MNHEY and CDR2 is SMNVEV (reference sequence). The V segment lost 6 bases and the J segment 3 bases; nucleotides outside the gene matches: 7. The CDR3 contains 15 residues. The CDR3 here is CASSSLSGGKETQYF. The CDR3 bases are TGTGCCAGCAGCTCCCTTAGCGGGGGGAAAGAGACCCAGTACTTC.